The TCR beta chain described here comes from a study of regulatory T cells in long-lasting Graves disease. In building TCR beta libraries, iRepertoire HTBI primers were used together with Arm-PCR of CDR3 regions. TCRdb re-called the multiplex PCR reads with MiXCR, one entry per CDR3 protein. In the table there are 400,000 to 650,000 distinct CDR3 sequences, roughly a sixth of which are singletons. Time point noted: newly diagnosed GD, antithyroid drugs for less than 3 months. The TCR library was made from RNA extracted from PBMCs. V lost 5 bases and J 1 base, leaving 14 bases between the germline ends. CDR1 is MNHNS and CDR2 is SASEGT in the germline V gene. The CDR3 sequence is 15 residues long. The same sample was also used in a study of T cells in Graves' hyperthyroidism and ophthalmopathy.

Specimen: peripheral blood mononuclear cells (PBMCs), collected at new diagnosis, from a patient treated with antithyroid drugs. This receptor was taken from a woman aged 35-65 years with Graves disease. V usage is TRBV6-1 and J usage is TRBJ1-1; TRBD1 might be the D (6 bases). In nucleotides, the CDR3 is TGTGCCAGCAGTAACCCCGGACAGAGGAACACTGAAGCTTTCTTT. It yields the protein CASSNPGQRNTEAFF.